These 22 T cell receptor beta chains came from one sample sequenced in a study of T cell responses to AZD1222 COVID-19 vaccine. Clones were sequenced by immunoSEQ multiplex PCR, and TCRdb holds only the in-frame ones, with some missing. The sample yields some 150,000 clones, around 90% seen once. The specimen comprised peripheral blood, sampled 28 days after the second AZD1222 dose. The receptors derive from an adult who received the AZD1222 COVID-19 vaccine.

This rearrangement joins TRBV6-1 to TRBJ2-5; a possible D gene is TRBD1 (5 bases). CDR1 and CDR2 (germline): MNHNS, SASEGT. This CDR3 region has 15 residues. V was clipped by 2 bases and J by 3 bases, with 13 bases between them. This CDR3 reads CASSESGTGKETQYF. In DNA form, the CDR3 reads TGTGCCAGCAGTGAATCAGGAACAGGAAAAGAGACCCAGTACTTC.

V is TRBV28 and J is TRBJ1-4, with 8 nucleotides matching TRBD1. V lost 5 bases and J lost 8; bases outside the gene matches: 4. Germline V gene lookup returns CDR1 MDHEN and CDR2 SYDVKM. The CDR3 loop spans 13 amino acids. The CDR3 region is CASSHRGREKLFF. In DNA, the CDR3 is TGTGCCAGCAGTCACAGGGGGAGGGAAAAACTGTTTTTT.

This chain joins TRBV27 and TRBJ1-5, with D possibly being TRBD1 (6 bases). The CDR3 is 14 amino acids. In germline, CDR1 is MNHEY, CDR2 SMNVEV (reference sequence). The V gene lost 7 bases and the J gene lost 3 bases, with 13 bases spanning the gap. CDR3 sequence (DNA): TGTGCCAGCACCCCACAGGGAGCCAATCAGCCCCAGCATTTT. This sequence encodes CASTPQGANQPQHF.

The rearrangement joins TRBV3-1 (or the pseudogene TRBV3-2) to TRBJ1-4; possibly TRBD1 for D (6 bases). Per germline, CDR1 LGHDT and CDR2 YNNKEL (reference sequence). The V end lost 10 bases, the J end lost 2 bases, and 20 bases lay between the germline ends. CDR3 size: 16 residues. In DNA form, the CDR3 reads TGTGCCACCCCTGAGGGCGGTGGGGGCACTAATGAAAAACTGTTTTTT. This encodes CATPEGGGGTNEKLFF.

Here the CDR3 reads CASSFGGVEDTQYF. The CDR3 coding sequence is TGCGCCAGCAGCTTCGGGGGCGTGGAAGATACGCAGTATTTT. The rearrangement links TRBV5-1 to TRBJ2-3; tentatively, D is TRBD1 or TRBD2 (6 bases each). The V gene's germline CDR1 is SGHRS and CDR2 YFSETQ. V shed 2 bases and J shed 5 bases, with 12 bases lying between them. This CDR3 has 14 amino acids. Filled out from reference TRBV5-1 and TRBJ2-3, the complete variable domain reads KAGVTQTPRYLIKTRGQQVTLSCSPISGHRSVSWYQQTPGQGLQFLFEYFSETQRNKGNFPGRFSGRQFSNSRSEMNVSTLELGDSALYLCASSFGGVEDTQYFGPGTRLTVL.

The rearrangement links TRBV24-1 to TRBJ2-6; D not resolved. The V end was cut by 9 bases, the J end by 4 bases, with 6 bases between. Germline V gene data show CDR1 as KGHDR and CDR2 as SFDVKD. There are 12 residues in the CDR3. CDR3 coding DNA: TGTGCCACCTCCAGAGGGGCCAACGTCCTGACTTTC. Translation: CATSRGANVLTF.

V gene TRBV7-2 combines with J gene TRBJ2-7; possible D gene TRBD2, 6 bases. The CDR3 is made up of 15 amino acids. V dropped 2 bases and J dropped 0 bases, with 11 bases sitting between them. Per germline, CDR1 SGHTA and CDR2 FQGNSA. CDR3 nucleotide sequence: TGTGCCAGCAGCTTATATGGCGGGGACTCCTACGAGCAGTACTTC. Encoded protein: CASSLYGGDSYEQYF.

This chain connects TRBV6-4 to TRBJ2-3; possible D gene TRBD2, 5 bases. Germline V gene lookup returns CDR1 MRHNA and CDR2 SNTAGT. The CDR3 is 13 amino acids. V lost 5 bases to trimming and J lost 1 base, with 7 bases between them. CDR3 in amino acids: CASSLRGTDTQYF. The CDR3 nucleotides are TGTGCCAGCAGTCTGCGGGGCACAGATACGCAGTATTTT.

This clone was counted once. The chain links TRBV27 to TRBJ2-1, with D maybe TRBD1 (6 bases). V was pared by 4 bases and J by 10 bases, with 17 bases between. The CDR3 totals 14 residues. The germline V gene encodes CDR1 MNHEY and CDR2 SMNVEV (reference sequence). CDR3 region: CASSWNGTPREQFF. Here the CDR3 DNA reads TGTGCCAGCAGTTGGAACGGGACACCACGAGAGCAGTTCTTC.

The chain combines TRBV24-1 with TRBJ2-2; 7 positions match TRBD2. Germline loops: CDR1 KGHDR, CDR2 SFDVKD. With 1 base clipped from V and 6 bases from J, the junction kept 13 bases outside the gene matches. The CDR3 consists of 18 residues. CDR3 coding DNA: TGTGCCACCAGTGATTTTGCTTCAGGCGGCGGGAGACCCGGGGAGCTGTTTTTT. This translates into CATSDFASGGGRPGELFF.

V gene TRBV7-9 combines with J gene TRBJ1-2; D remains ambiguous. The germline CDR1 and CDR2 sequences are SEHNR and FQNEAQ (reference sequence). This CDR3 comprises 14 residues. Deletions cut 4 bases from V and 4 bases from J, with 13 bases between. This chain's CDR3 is CASSWASEVYGYTF. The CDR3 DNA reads TGTGCCAGCAGCTGGGCTAGCGAGGTCTATGGCTACACCTTC.

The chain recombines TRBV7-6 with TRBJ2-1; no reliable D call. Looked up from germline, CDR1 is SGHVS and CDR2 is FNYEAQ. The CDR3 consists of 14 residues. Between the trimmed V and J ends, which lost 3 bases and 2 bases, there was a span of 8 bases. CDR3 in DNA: TGTGCCAGCAGCTTGCGGCCAACCTACAATGAGCAGTTCTTC. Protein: CASSLRPTYNEQFF.

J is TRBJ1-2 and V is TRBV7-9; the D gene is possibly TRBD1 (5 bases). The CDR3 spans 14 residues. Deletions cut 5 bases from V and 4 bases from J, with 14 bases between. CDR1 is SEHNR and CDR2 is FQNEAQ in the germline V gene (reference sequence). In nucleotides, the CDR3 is TGTGCCAGCAGCCCCACGGGACTTGGCTATGGCTACACCTTC. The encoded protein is CASSPTGLGYGYTF.

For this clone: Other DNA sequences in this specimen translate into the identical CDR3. This CDR3 is CASSLRDNYGYTF. The CDR3 DNA follows: TGTGCCAGCTCGCTACGGGACAACTATGGCTACACCTTC. V and J are TRBV18 and TRBJ1-2; possibly TRBD1 for D (5 bases). Germline values: CDR1 KGHSH, CDR2 LQKENI. V was cut by 6 bases and J by 2 bases, with 10 bases left in between. The CDR3 sequence is 13 residues long.

The CDR3 is CASSLGMAYEQYF. DNA of the CDR3: TGTGCCAGCAGCTTGGGGATGGCCTACGAGCAGTACTTC. V is TRBV7-6 and J is TRBJ2-7, with unresolved D. Germline assignment: CDR1 SGHVS and CDR2 FNYEAQ. The V end was cut by 3 bases, the J end by 2 bases, with 8 bases between. The CDR3 has 13 residues.

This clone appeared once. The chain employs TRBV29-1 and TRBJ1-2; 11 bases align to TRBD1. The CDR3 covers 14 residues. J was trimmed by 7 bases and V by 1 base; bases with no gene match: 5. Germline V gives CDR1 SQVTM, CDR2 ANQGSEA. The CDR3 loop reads CSVEVGQGVSGYTF. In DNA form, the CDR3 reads TGCAGCGTTGAAGTGGGACAGGGGGTGAGTGGCTACACCTTC.

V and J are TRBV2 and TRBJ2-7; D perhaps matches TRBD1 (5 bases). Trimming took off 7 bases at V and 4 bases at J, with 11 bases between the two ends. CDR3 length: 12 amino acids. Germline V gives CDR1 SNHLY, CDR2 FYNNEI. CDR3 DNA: TGTGCCAGCATCCAGGGTGGTTACGAGCAGTACTTC. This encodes CASIQGGYEQYF.

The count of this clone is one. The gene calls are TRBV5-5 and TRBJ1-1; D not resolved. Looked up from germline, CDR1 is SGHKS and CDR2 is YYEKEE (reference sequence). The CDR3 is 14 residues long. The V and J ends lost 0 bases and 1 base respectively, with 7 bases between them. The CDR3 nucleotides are TGTGCCAGCAGCTTGGGAGTTGGGAACACTGAAGCTTTCTTT. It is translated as CASSLGVGNTEAFF.

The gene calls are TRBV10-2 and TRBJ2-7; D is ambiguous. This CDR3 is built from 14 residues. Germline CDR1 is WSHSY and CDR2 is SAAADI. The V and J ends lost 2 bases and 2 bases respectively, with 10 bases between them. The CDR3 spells CASSELGQAYEQYF. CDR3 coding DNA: TGCGCCAGCAGTGAGCTTGGTCAAGCCTACGAGCAGTACTTC.

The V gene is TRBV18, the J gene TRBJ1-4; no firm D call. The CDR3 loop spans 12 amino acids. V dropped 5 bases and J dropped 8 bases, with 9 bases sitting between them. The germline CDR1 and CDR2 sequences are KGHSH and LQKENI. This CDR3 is CASSIGREKLFF. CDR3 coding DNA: TGTGCCAGCTCAATCGGCCGGGAAAAACTGTTTTTT.

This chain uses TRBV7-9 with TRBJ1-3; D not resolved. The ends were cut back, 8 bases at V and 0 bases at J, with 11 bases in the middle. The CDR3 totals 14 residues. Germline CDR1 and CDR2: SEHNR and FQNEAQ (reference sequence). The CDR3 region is CASREGYSGNTIYF. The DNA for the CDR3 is TGTGCCAGCCGGGAAGGGTACTCTGGAAACACCATATATTTT.

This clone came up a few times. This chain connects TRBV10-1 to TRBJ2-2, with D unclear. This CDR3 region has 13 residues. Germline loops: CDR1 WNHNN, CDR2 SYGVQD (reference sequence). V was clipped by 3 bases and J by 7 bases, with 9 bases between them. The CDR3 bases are TGCGCCAGCAGTGACACGGCTGTCGGGGAGCTGTTTTTT. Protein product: CASSDTAVGELFF.